Following are 12 T cell receptor beta chains from one sample sequenced in a study of blood T cells in healthy people across ages. The authors ran a second PCR of 7 to 11 cycles using a sample-barcoded 5' primer and a J-beta primer mix. TCRdb reprocessed the 5' RACE reads with MiXCR, giving one entry per CDR3 protein. The sample holds roughly 700,000 distinct CDR3 sequences; more than 40% are singletons and the top ten take 30% to 40%. Sequencing was carried out using blood. Receptor source: an older woman in good health.

The chain uses TRBV28 and TRBJ2-3, with D possibly being TRBD2 (6 bases). V dropped 1 base and J dropped 0 bases, with 11 bases sitting between them. Germline assignment: CDR1 MDHEN and CDR2 SYDVKM. This CDR3 region has 16 residues. CDR3 loop: CASSLSPGVSTDTQYF. The DNA of the CDR3 is TGTGCCAGCAGTTTATCCCCGGGAGTGAGCACAGATACGCAGTATTTT.

The chain uses TRBV4-3 and TRBJ1-2; D perhaps matches TRBD1 (5 bases). In germline, CDR1 is LGHNA, CDR2 YSLEER. The CDR3 spans 14 residues. Trimming took off 1 base at V and 7 bases at J, with 13 bases between the two ends. In DNA form, the CDR3 reads TGCGCCAGCAGCCAAGCCCAGGGTAACAGTGGCTACACCTTC. This codes for CASSQAQGNSGYTF.

The gene calls are TRBV10-3 and TRBJ2-1, with D possibly TRBD2 on 7 matching bases. Germline CDR1 ENHRY, CDR2 SYGVKD. V dropped 2 bases and J dropped 8 bases, with 16 bases sitting between them. There are 15 residues in the CDR3. The CDR3 is CAISEEGGRTDEQFF. The CDR3 bases are TGTGCCATCAGTGAGGAGGGGGGGAGAACCGATGAGCAGTTCTTC.

This clonotype was found a few times. The rearrangement joins TRBV20-1 to TRBJ2-5, with 12 bases that match TRBD2. CDR1 is DFQATT and CDR2 is SNEGSKA in the germline V gene (reference sequence). V gave up 1 base and J gave up 4 bases; unmatched junction bases: 4. The CDR3 is 15 residues long. The CDR3 coding sequence is TGCAGTGCTAGAGCCGGGACTAGCGGGTTAGAGACCCAGTACTTC. Translation gives CSARAGTSGLETQYF.

This clonotype was seen a few times. The chain joins TRBV7-7 to TRBJ2-5, with 8 bases that match TRBD2. The CDR3 runs to 14 residues. With V trimmed by 4 bases and J by 4 bases, 5 bases remained unmatched. Germline-derived CDR1 and CDR2 are SSHAT and FNYEAQ (reference sequence). CDR3 residues: CASSSLSGGETQYF. The CDR3 DNA reads TGTGCCAGCAGCTCCTTAAGCGGGGGAGAGACCCAGTACTTC. The whole variable domain, filled in from reference TRBV7-7 and TRBJ2-5, reads GAGVSQSPRYKVTKRGQDVTLRCDPISSHATLYWYQQALGQGPEFLTYFNYEAQPDKSGLPSDRFSAERPEGSISTLTIQRTEQRDSAMYRCASSSLSGGETQYFGPGTRLLVL.

This clonotype was detected only once. The V call is TRBV7-6, the J call TRBJ2-1, with a possible D match to TRBD1 (5 bases). The CDR3 is 18 amino acids. CDR1 and CDR2 from the germline V gene are SGHVS and FNYEAQ. Trimming pared 2 bases from V and 2 bases from J, leaving 19 bases between. CDR3 region: CASSLSAAGFGAYNEQFF. The DNA for the CDR3 is TGTGCCAGCAGCTTATCGGCCGCAGGGTTTGGAGCCTACAATGAGCAGTTCTTC.

This clonotype was counted only a few times. The chain recombines TRBV4-3 with TRBJ2-7, with D unresolved. Germline V gene sequence: CDR1 LGHNA, CDR2 YSLEER. Deletions cut 0 bases from V and 3 bases from J, with 12 bases between. The CDR3 is 15 residues long. For the CDR3, the DNA is TGCGCCAGCAGCCAAGATTTCGCAGGTAACTACGAGCAGTACTTC. Its protein product is CASSQDFAGNYEQYF.

V usage is TRBV5-1 and J usage is TRBJ1-6; perhaps TRBD1 as D (6 bases). This CDR3 contains 14 residues. V was trimmed by 4 bases and J by 9 bases, leaving 14 bases between them. Looked up from germline, CDR1 is SGHRS and CDR2 is YFSETQ. This CDR3 is CASSVAGEGSPLHF. CDR3 bases: TGCGCCAGCAGCGTGGCAGGGGAGGGTTCACCCCTCCACTTT.

CDR3 sequence reads: CASSSLRGLSYNEQFF. The CDR3 bases are TGTGCCAGCAGTTCCCTCAGGGGCCTCTCCTACAATGAGCAGTTCTTC. The chain couples TRBV6-6 to TRBJ2-1, with D possibly matching TRBD1 (6 bases). CDR1 and CDR2 from the germline V gene are MNHNY and SVGAGI (reference sequence). The CDR3 extends over 16 amino acids. The ends were cut back, 4 bases at V and 0 bases at J, with 13 bases in the middle.

The chain combines TRBV29-1 with TRBJ2-3, with 10 bases lining up with TRBD1. There are 15 residues in the CDR3. V shed 7 bases and J 6 bases; nucleotides not matched to a gene: 13. The germline V gene encodes CDR1 SQVTM and CDR2 ANQGSEA. CDR3 DNA: TGCAGCGCCCGACCCATGGGACAGGGGACGGATACGCAGTATTTT. It yields the protein CSARPMGQGTDTQYF.

In nucleotides, the CDR3 is TGTGCCAGCAGCCGAGACCCGGGACAGCGGACCGGGGAGCTGTTTTTT. This codes for CASSRDPGQRTGELFF. The chain combines TRBV9 with TRBJ2-2; TRBD1 aligns across 7 bases. Germline V gene data show CDR1 as SGDLS and CDR2 as YYNGEE. V gave up 4 bases and J gave up 5 bases; unmatched junction bases: 11. This CDR3 comprises 16 residues.

This clonotype was seen only a few times. The chain uses TRBV4-3 and TRBJ2-1; D not certain. This CDR3 has 15 residues. V shed 1 base and J shed 1 base, with 8 bases lying between them. Germline loops: CDR1 LGHNA, CDR2 YSLEER. The CDR3 spells CASSQAVGSYNEQFF. The CDR3 DNA reads as TGCGCCAGCAGCCAAGCGGTCGGATCCTACAATGAGCAGTTCTTC.